Listed here are 2 T cell receptor beta chains from one sample, sequenced in a study of blood T cell repertoires in COVID-19. TCRdb keeps only in-frame clones here, not all; method: immunoSEQ multiplex PCR. Among under 150,000 clones listed, around nine tenths were seen once. Specimen: peripheral blood. The receptors stem from a man aged 50 to 59 with acute or convalescent COVID-19.

The chain uses TRBV18 and TRBJ2-1; 8 bases are a match to TRBD2. The junction had 15 bases not matched to a gene; V was cut back by 4 bases and J by 4 bases. The CDR3 covers 18 residues. CDR1 KGHSH and CDR2 LQKENI come from the germline V gene. The CDR3 region is CASSLGAGLSGIYNEQFF. In nucleotides, the CDR3 is TGTGCCAGCTCACTAGGGGCGGGCCTTAGCGGGATATACAATGAGCAGTTCTTC.

The V and J genes are TRBV11-2 and TRBJ2-7; the D is unclear. With 0 bases removed from V and 6 bases from J, the gap between germline ends came to 12 bases. The CDR3 has 14 amino acids. In germline, CDR1 is SGHAT, CDR2 FQNNGV. CDR3 loop: CASSLDGAFSEQYF. CDR3 nucleotides: TGTGCCAGCAGCTTAGATGGAGCGTTTTCCGAGCAGTACTTC.